Below, one TCR beta chain is given with its context. Its specificity is unknown. Trimming took off 5 bases at V and 7 bases at J, with 9 bases between the two ends. The CDR3 totals 11 residues. The germline CDR1 and CDR2 sequences are SGHDT and YYEEEE. Sequencing was performed with immunoSEQ multiplex PCR; in TCRdb, only in-frame clones are kept and a portion is missing. The sample gives some 96,000 clones, approximately 80% of which show up once; roughly an eighth is in the top ten. The data are from a study of PD-1 blockade in classical Hodgkin lymphoma. All trial patients relapsed after autologous stem cell transplantation. Study-wide points: Significant TCR diversity gains by C4D1 occurred in CD4+ but not CD8+ cells. Before treatment, complete responders showed about the same diversity as newly diagnosed patients. Newly diagnosed patients were said to have less baseline TCR diversity than healthy donors did.

The V call is TRBV5-6, the J call TRBJ1-1; D is unresolved. This TCR came from a human donor with classical Hodgkin lymphoma. Sequencing was performed on peripheral blood mononuclear cells (PBMCs), taken at baseline. For the CDR3, the DNA is TGTGCCAGCAGTAACGCCTTTGAAGCTTTCTTT. Translated: CASSNAFEAFF.